This T cell receptor (beta chain) is from a study of blood T cell repertoires in COVID-19. This CDR3 region has 14 residues. Per the original data handling: Counts of nucleated cells, estimated from reference gene primer amplification, were obtained. Assay: immunoSEQ multiplex PCR; the TCRdb copy retains only in-frame clones and omits some. Clonal size and the V and J genes are those of that table, whereas D and trimming came from the DNA. The sample carries 400,000 to 550,000 clones, roughly 85% recorded once. The chain employs TRBV21-1 and TRBJ1-2; the table's D call, TRBD1, has no DNA check behind it. TRBV21-1 is a known pseudogene. The receptor was isolated from a woman younger than 30 with acute COVID-19. The specimen was PBMCs or T cells enriched from blood (not recorded which). DNA of the CDR3: TGTGCCAGCAGCTTTTTGGCAGGGAATTATGGCTACACCTTC. This encodes CASSFLAGNYGYTF.